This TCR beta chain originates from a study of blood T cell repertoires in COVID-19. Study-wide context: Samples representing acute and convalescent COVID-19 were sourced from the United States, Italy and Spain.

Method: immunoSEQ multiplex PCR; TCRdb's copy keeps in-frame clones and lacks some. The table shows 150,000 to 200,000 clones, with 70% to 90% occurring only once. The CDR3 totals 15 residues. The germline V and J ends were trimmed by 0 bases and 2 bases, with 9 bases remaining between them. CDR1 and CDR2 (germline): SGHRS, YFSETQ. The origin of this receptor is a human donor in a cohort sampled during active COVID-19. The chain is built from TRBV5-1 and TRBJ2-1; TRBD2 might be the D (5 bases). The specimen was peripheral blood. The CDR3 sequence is CASSLVGRTYNEQFF. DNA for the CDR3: TGCGCCAGCAGCTTGGTAGGGAGAACCTACAATGAGCAGTTCTTC.